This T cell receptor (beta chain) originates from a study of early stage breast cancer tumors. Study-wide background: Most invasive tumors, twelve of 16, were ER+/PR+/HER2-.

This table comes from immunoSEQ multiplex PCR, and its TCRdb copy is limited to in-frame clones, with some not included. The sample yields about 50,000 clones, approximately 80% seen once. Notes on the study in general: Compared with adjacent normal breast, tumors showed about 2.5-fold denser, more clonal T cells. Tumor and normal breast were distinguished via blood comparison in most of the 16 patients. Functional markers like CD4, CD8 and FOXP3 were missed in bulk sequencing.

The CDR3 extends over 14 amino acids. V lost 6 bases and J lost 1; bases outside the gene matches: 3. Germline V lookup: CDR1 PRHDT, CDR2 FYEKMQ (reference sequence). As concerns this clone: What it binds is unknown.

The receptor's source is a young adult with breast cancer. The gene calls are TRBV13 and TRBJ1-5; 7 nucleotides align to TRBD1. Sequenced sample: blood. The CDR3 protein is CASSYRGSNQPQHF. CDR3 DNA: TGTGCCAGCAGTTACAGGGGAAGCAATCAGCCCCAGCATTTT.